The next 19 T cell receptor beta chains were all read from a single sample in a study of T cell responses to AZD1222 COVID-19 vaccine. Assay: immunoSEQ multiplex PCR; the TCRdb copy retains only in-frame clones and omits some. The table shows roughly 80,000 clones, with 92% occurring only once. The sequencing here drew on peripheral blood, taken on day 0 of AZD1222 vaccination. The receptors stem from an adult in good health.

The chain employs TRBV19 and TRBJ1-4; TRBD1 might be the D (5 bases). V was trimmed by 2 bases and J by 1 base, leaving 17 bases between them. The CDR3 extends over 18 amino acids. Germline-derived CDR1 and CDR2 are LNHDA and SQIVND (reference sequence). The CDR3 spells CASSIRAGRTITNEKLFF. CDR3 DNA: TGTGCCAGTAGTATACGAGCCGGGCGGACAATAACTAATGAAAAACTGTTTTTT. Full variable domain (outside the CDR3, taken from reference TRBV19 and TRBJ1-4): DGGITQSPKYLFRKEGQNVTLSCEQNLNHDAMYWYRQDPGQGLRLIYYSQIVNDFQKGDIAEGYSVSREKKESFPLTVTSAQKNPTAFYLCASSIRAGRTITNEKLFFGSGTQLSVL.

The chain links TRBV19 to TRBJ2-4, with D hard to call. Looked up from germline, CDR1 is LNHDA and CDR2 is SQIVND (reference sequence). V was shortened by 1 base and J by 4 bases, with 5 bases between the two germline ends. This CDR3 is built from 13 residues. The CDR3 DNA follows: TGTGCCAGTAGTATAGTCACGAAAAACATTCAGTACTTC. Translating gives CASSIVTKNIQYF.

CDR3 DNA: TGTGCTAGTGGTTTCGGGGATGAGCAGTTCTTC. Translated, it gives CASGFGDEQFF. The chain employs TRBV12-5 and TRBJ2-1, with a weak D call TRBD2 (5 bases). The germline V and J ends were trimmed by 3 bases and 8 bases, with 5 bases remaining between them. The CDR3 spans 11 residues. Germline assignment: CDR1 LGHNT and CDR2 FRNRAP.

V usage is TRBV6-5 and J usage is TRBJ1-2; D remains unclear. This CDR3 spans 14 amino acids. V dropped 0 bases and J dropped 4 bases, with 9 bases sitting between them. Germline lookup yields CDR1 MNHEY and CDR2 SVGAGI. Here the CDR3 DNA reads TGTGCCAGCAGTTACTCAGGGTTCGGCTATGGCTACACCTTC. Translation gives CASSYSGFGYGYTF.

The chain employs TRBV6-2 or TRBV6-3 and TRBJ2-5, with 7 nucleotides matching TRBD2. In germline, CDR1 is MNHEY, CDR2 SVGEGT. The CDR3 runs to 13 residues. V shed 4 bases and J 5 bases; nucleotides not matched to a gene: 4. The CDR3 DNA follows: TGTGCCAGCAGTTTGGGGGGGTGGGAGACCCAGTACTTC. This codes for CASSLGGWETQYF.

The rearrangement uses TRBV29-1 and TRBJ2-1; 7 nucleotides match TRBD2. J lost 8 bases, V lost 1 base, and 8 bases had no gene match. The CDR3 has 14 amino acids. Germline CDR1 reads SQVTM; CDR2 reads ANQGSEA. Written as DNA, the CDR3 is TGCAGCGTTGAAGGGGCGGGAGTAAGGGATGAGCAGTTCTTC. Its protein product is CSVEGAGVRDEQFF.

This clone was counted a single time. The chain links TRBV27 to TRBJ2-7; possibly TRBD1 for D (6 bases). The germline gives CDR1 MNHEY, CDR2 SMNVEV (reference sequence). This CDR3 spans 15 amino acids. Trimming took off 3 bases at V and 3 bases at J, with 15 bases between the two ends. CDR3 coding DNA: TGTGCCAGCAGTTTTTCAGGGGCCTTTCTCTACGAGCAGTACTTC. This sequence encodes CASSFSGAFLYEQYF.

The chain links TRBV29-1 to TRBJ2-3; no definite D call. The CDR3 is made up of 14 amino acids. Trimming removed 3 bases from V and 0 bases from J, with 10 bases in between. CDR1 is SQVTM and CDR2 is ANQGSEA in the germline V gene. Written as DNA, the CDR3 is TGCAGCGTTGATATTACCCCTAGCACAGATACGCAGTATTTT. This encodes CSVDITPSTDTQYF.

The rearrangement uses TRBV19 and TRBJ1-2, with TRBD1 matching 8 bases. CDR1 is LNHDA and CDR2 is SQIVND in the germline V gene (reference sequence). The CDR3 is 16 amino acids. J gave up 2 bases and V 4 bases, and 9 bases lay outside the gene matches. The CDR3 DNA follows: TGTGCCAGTAGTAAAAAACACAGGGGGGTAAACTATGGCTACACCTTC. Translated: CASSKKHRGVNYGYTF.

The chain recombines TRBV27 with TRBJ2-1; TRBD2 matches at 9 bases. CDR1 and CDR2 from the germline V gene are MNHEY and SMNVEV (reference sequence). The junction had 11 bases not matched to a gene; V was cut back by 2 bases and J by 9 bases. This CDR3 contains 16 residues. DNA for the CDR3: TGTGCCAGCAGTTTAGGTCCTAGCGGGACCCTTGGTGAGCAGTTCTTC. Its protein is CASSLGPSGTLGEQFF.

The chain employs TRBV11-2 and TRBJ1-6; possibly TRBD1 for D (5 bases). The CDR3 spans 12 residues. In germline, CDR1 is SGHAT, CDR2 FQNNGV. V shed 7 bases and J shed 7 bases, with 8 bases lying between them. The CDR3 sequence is CASTGGNSPLHF. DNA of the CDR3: TGTGCCAGCACGGGGGGGAATTCACCCCTCCACTTT.

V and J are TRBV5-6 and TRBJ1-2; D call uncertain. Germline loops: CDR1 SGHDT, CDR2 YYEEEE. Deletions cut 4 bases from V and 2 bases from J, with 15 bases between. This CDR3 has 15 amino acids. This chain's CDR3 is CASSPLGLLNYGYTF. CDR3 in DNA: TGTGCCAGCAGCCCGCTCGGACTCCTCAACTATGGCTACACCTTC.

The CDR3 sequence: CASSFPSSYNEQFF. CDR3 DNA: TGTGCCAGCAGCTTCCCAAGCTCCTACAATGAGCAGTTCTTC. The J gene is TRBJ2-1, the V gene TRBV21-1. TRBV21-1 is a pseudogene segment. This CDR3 has 14 amino acids.

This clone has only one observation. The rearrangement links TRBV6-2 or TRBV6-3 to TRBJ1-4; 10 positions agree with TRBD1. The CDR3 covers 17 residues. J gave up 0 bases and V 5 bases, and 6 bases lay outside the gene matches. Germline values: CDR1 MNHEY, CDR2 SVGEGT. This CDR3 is CASSTTGGVATNEKLFF. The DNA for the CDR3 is TGTGCCAGCAGTACGACAGGGGGCGTCGCAACTAATGAAAAACTGTTTTTT.

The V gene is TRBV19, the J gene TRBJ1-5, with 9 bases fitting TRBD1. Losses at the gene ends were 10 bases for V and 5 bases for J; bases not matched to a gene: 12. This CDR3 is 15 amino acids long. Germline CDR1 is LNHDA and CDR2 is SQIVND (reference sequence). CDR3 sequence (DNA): TGTGCCACCAGACGGGGGTGGACAGGGGATCAGCCCCAGCATTTT. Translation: CATRRGWTGDQPQHF.

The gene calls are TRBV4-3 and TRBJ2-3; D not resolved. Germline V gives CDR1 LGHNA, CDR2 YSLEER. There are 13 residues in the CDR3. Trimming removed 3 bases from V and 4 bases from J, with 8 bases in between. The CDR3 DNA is TGCGCCAGCAGCCACGCCTCGTCAGATACGCAGTATTTT. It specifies CASSHASSDTQYF.

CDR3 protein: CASGFGRKEQFF. As DNA, the CDR3 is TGTGCTAGTGGTTTTGGCAGGAAGGAGCAGTTCTTC. This chain links TRBV12-5 with TRBJ2-1; D gene ambiguous. Germline lookup yields CDR1 LGHNT and CDR2 FRNRAP. The CDR3 is 12 amino acids. Trimming stripped 3 bases from V and 10 bases from J, with 10 bases between.

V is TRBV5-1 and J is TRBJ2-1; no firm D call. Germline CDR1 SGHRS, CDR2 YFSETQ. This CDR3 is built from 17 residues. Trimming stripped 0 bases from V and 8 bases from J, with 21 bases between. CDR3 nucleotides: TGCGCCAGCAGCTTGGATCCGGGCGTAACGTCCGCGGATGAGCAGTTCTTC. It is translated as CASSLDPGVTSADEQFF.

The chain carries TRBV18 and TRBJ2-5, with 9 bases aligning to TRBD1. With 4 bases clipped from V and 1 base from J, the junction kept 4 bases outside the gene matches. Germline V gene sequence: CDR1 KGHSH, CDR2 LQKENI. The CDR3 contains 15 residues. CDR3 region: CASSLRTGAQETQYF. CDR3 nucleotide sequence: TGTGCCAGCTCACTAAGGACAGGGGCCCAAGAGACCCAGTACTTC. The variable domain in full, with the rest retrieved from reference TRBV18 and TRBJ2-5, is NAGVMQNPRHLVRRRGQEARLRCSPMKGHSHVYWYRQLPEEGLKFMVYLQKENIIDESGMPKERFSAEFPKEGPSILRIQQVVRGDSAAYFCASSLRTGAQETQYFGPGTRLLVL.